Listed here is a single TCR beta chain. As yet, its antigen is unknown. The survey-level immunoSEQ assay was used. Sequencing was performed with immunoSEQ multiplex PCR; in TCRdb, only in-frame clones are kept and a portion is missing. Seen here are approximately 46,000 clones, approximately 83% observed once, and the top ten hold approximately 0.37%. This entry belongs to a study of fetal regulatory T cell absence and autoimmunity. Findings and caveats of the study: Cord blood and pancreas showed broadly similar TRB gene family usage. Pancreas TCRs were oligoclonally enriched versus cord blood, some clones over 85-fold.

The CDR3 is 15 residues long. CDR1 is LGHNA, CDR2 YNFKEQ, per germline. Losses at the gene ends were 1 base for V and 2 bases for J; bases not matched to a gene: 2. Sequencing was carried out using cord blood. The gene calls are TRBV4-2 and TRBJ1-2; TRBD1 matches at 9 bases. The TCR was taken from a newborn boy with IPEX syndrome. The CDR3 loop reads CASSQATGGNYGYTF. Here the CDR3 DNA reads TGTGCCAGCAGCCAAGCGACAGGGGGAAACTATGGCTACACCTTC.